A selection of T cell receptor beta chains follows, all from one sample in a study of cytomegalovirus exposure and HLA in healthy donors. Data came from immunoSEQ multiplex PCR; TCRdb stores just in-frame clones and leaves some out. The data show some 160,000 clones, around 72% seen once. The specimen sequenced was PBMCs. The receptor source for this set is a man aged 40-55 years in good health and CMV-seronegative. CDR3s leave out the opening cysteine and the closing phenylalanine or tryptophan. The D gene is left open where the match is weak. Expanded clones are given a class, and other clones once, few, many or no size at all.

V | size | D | CDR3
TRBV7-9 | . | . | ASSLSATYEQY
TRBV6-1 | . | TRBD1 | ASKGAGTDTQY
TRBV5-1 | . | TRBD1 | ASTPYRGYSNTEAF
TRBV28 | . | . | ASSLAHEQY
TRBV5-1 | . | TRBD1 | ASSLRTGNEKLF
TRBV6-1 | . | . | ASSEALDFSNQPQH
TRBV25-1 | . | . | ASSEYDNGYT
TRBV7-6 | . | . | ASSFRNGADTQY
TRBV2 | . | . | ASSEGARRGASTDTQY
TRBV4-3 | . | TRBD2 | ASSQLAGGPFNEQF
TRBV6-5 | . | . | ASRSSYEQY
TRBV2 | . | . | ASSELQGGVSYEQY
TRBV7-2 | . | . | ASSRGRGGGYT
TRBV10-2 | . | TRBD1 | ASINPRDSYEQY
TRBV25-1 | . | TRBD1 | ASSDLPGQGSSGELF
TRBV2 | . | . | ASSGRGLYGYT
TRBV30 | . | TRBD2 | AWSVELAGSLSYEQY
TRBV19 | . | TRBD1 | ASSIRGPAEAF
TRBV7-8 | few | . | ASSLVQAGNTIY
TRBV11-2 | . | . | ASSLWASYEQY
TRBV7-2 | . | . | ASSLGGSGGTQY
TRBV6-6 | few | . | ASNGKYSNQPQH
TRBV2 | . | TRBD1 | ASSARTGGRYEQY
TRBV7-9 | once | TRBD1 | ASSYTRDRGTYEQY
TRBV14 | . | . | ASSQPFTEAF
TRBV2 | . | . | ASSGDTKETQY
TRBV11-2 | few | . | ASSLVGGATIY
TRBV10-1 | . | . | ASSEFNWANTEAF
TRBV2 | few | TRBD1 | AGDRLGLSYEQY
TRBV9 | . | . | ASSVGQSYTYEQY
TRBV5-6 | . | . | ASSLTGPTNYGYT
TRBV14 | few | . | ASSQEGHQGPYGYT
TRBV5-1 | . | TRBD1 | ASRAGDRSEKLF
TRBV15 | . | . | ATSRDTVRQPQH
TRBV28 | few | . | ATGEGPTEAF
TRBV4-3 | . | TRBD2 | ASSQDWSSGGMDEQF
TRBV10-3 | . | TRBD2 | AISEPKGLAGYNEQF
TRBV7-9 | . | TRBD2 | ASSSELAGNYNEQF
TRBV5-1 | . | TRBD2 | ASSPGTSGTYNEQF
TRBV5-4 | . | TRBD1 | ASSLAGQGAYEQY
TRBV27 | . | . | ASSPGLQTNEKLF
TRBV15 | . | TRBD2 | ATSRLTSGGGLKQF
TRBV6-6 | . | . | ASSYWGVRAKNIQY
TRBV7-9 | . | TRBD1 | ASSSRTGGVTEAF
TRBV15 | . | TRBD1 | ATSLRTGDYGYT
TRBV13 | . | TRBD1 | ASSWPGTGDIGEAF
TRBV7-2 | once | TRBD2 | ASSLAQTSGRAGRDTQY
TRBV2 | . | . | ASSETGAF
TRBV6-6 | . | . | ASSQSLVTGEGYT
TRBV6-1 | . | . | ASSARQILNTEAF
TRBV9 | . | TRBD1 | ASSAGQGSYGYT
TRBV5-8 | . | TRBD2 | ASSLTSGGLPYEQY
TRBV9 | . | . | ASSLGGGYTEAF
TRBV18 | . | . | ASSPPRDTNTEAF